A selection of T cell receptor beta chains follows, all from one sample in a study of beta chain features in type 1 diabetes. Some clones are missing from TCRdb's copy, which holds only in-frame ones; the method was immunoSEQ multiplex PCR. The sample has 680,000 or so clones, about an eighth seen once. Sequenced material: naive CD4+ T cells from blood. The receptors here all came from a young man with type 1 diabetes. Each CDR3 is given with its conserved first and last residue.

CDR3aa	v_gene	j_gene
CASSEGRYNEQFF	TRBV2	TRBJ2-1
CASSLQGRGNEQFF	TRBV19	TRBJ2-1
CSARLGVEFF	TRBV20-1	TRBJ2-1
CASSAGEETQYF	TRBV9	TRBJ2-5
CASSRDRTYEQYF	TRBV5-4	TRBJ2-7
CASSPSGPDTQYF	TRBV7-8	TRBJ2-3
CASSGAGGELFF	TRBV6-1	TRBJ2-2
CASSFLAGNTGELFF	TRBV7-9	TRBJ2-2
CASGRSWDEQFF	TRBV6-6	TRBJ2-1
CASSRTGGRRDTDTQYF	TRBV13	TRBJ2-3
CASSDSQDMARELFF	TRBV25-1	TRBJ2-2
CASSDPRTSGYEQYF	TRBV25-1	TRBJ2-7
CASSFTTVQETQYF	TRBV7-9	TRBJ2-5
CSGGQPLGTEAFF	TRBV29-1	TRBJ1-1
CASSPGDNKNTEAFF	TRBV7-9	TRBJ1-1
CASSSRTGASNSPLHF	TRBV7-9	TRBJ1-6
CASSLAGRETQYF	TRBV7-8	TRBJ2-5
CASSSPPGQGSYEQYF	TRBV7-9	TRBJ2-7
CSVAPGQGGTEAFF	TRBV29-1	TRBJ1-1